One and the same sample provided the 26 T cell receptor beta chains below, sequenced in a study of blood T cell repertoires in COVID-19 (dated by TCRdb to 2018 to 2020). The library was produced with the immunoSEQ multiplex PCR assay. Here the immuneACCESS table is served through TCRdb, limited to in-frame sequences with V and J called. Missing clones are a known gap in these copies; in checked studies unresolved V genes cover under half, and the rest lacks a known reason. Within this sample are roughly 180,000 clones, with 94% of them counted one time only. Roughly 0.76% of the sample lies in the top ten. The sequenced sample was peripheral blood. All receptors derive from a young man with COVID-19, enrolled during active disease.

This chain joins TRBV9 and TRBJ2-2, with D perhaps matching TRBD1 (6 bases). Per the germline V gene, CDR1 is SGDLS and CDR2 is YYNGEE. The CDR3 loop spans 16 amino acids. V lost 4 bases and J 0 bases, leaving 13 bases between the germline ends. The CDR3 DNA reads TGTGCCAGCAGCCCCCGGGACATACCGAACACCGGGGAGCTGTTTTTT. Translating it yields CASSPRDIPNTGELFF.

The CDR3 sequence: CASSRASGGARNEQFF. The CDR3 DNA is TGTGCCAGCAGCCGTGCGTCGGGGGGGGCAAGGAATGAGCAGTTCTTC. This chain connects TRBV11-2 to TRBJ2-1; 8 bases fit TRBD2. The CDR3 contains 16 residues. The germline gives CDR1 SGHAT, CDR2 FQNNGV. Losses at the gene ends were 5 bases for V and 7 bases for J; bases not matched to a gene: 13.

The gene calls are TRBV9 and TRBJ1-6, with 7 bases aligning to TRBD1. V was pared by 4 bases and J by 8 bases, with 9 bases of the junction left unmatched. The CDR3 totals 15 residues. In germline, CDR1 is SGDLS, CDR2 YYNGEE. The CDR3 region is CASSRKTGIDSPLHF. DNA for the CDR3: TGTGCCAGCAGCCGGAAGACAGGGATTGATTCACCCCTCCACTTT.

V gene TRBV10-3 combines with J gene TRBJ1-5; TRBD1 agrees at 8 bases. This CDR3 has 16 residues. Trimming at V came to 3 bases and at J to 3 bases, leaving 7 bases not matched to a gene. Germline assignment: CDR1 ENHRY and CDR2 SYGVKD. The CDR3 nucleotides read TGTGCCATCAGTGAAGAACAGGGGGGAAACAATCAGCCCCAGCATTTT. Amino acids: CAISEEQGGNNQPQHF.

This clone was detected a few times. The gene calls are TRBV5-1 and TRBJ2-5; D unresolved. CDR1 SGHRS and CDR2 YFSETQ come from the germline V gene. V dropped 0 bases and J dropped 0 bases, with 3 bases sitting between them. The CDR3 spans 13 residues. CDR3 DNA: TGCGCCAGCAGCTTGGACAACCAAGAGACCCAGTACTTC. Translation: CASSLDNQETQYF.

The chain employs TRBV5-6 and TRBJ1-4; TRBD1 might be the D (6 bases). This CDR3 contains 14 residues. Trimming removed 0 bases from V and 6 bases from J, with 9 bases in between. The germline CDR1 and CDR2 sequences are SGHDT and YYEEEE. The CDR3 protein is CASSLAGVDEKLFF. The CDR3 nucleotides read TGTGCCAGCAGCTTGGCAGGGGTTGATGAAAAACTGTTTTTT.

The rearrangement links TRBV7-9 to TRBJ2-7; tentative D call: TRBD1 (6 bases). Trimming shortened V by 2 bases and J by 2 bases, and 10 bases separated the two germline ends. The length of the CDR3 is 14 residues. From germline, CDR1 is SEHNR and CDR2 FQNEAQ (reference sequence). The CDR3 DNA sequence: TGTGCCAGCAGCTTATCTGGGGGCACCTACGAGCAGTACTTC. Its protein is CASSLSGGTYEQYF.

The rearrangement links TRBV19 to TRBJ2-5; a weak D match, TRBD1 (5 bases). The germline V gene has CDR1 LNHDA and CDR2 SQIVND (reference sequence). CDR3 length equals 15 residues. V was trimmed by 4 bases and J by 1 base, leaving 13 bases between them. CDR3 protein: CASSKWAGPQETQYF. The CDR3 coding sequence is TGTGCCAGTAGTAAGTGGGCAGGGCCCCAAGAGACCCAGTACTTC.

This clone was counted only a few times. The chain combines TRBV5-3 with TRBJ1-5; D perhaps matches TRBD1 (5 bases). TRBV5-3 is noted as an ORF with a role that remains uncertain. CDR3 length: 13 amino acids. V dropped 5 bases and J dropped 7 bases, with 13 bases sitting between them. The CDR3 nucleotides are TGTGCCAGAAGGGGGCGCCGTGGGCAGCCCCAGCATTTT. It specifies CARRGRRGQPQHF.

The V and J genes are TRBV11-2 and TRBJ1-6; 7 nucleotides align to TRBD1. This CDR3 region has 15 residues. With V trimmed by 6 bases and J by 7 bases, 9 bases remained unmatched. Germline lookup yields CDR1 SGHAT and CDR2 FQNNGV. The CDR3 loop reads CASRGLQGRNSPLHF. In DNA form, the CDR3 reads TGTGCCAGCAGGGGGTTACAGGGGCGGAATTCACCCCTCCACTTT.

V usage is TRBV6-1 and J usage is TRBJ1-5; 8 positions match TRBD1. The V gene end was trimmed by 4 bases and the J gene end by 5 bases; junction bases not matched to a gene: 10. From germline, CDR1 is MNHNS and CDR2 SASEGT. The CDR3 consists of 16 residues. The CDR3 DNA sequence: TGTGCCAGCAGTGGACCCCCGGACAGGGTGCATCAGCCCCAGCATTTT. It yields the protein CASSGPPDRVHQPQHF.

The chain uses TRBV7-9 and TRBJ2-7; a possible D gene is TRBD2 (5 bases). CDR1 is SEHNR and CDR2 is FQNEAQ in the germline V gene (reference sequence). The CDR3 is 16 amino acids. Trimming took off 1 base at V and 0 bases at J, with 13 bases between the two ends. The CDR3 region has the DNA TGTGCCAGCAGCTTAGGGGAAACTAGTCTCTCCTACGAGCAGTACTTC. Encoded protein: CASSLGETSLSYEQYF.

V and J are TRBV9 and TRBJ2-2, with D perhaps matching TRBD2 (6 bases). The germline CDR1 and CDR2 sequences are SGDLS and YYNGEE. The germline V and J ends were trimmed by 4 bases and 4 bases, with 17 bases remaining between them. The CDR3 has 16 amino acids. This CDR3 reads CASSPGGAVITGELFF. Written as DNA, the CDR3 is TGTGCCAGCAGCCCTGGAGGGGCAGTTATCACCGGGGAGCTGTTTTTT.

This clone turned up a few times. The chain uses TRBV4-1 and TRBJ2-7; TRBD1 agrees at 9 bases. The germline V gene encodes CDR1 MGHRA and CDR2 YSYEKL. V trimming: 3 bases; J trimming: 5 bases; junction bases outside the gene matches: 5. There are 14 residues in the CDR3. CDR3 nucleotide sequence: TGCGCCAGCAGCCACCAGGGACAGGGAAACGAGCAGTACTTC. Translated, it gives CASSHQGQGNEQYF.

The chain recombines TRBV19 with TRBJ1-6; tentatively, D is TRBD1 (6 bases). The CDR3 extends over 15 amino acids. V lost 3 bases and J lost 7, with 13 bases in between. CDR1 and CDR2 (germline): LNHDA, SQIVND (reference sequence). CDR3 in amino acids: CASSIGPGDNSPLHF. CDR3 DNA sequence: TGTGCCAGTAGTATCGGGCCAGGGGACAATTCACCCCTCCACTTT.

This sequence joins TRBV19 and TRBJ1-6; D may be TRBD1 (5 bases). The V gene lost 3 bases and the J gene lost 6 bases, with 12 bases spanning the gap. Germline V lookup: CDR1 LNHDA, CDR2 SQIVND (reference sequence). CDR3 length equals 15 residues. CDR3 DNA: TGTGCCAGTAGTATGTCAGGGTACGGTAATTCACCCCTCCACTTT. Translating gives CASSMSGYGNSPLHF.

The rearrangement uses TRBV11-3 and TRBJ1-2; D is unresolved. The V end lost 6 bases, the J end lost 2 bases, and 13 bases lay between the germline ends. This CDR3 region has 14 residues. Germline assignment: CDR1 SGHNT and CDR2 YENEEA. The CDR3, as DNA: TGTGCCAGCAGGAAACTAAAAGAGAACTATGGCTACACCTTC. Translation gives CASRKLKENYGYTF. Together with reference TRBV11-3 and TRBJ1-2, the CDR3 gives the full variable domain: EAGVVQSPRYKIIEKKQPVAFWCNPISGHNTLYWYLQNLGQGPELLIRYENEEAVDDSQLPKDRFSAERLKGVDSTLKIQPAELGDSAVYLCASRKLKENYGYTFGSGTRLTVV.

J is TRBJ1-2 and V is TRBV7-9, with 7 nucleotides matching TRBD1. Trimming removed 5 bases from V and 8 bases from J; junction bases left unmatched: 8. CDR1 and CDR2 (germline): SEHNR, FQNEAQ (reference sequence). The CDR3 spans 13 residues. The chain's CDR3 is CASSHGQARGYTF. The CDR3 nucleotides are TGTGCCAGCAGCCATGGACAGGCTAGAGGCTACACCTTC.

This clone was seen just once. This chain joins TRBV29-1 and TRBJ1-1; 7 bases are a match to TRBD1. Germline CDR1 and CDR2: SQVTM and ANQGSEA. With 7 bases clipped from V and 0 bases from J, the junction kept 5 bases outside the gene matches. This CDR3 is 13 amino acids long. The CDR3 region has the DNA TGCAGCGCCGGGACAGAGATGAACACTGAAGCTTTCTTT. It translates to CSAGTEMNTEAFF.

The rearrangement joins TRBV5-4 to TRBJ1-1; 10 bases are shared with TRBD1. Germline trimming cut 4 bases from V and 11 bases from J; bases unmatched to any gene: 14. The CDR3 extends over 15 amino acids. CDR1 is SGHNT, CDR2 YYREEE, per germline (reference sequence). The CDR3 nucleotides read TGTGCCAGCAGCGGAGGAGGGACAGGGGATGTTCGGGCTTTCTTT. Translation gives CASSGGGTGDVRAFF. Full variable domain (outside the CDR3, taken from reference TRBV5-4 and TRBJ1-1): ETGVTQSPTHLIKTRGQQVTLRCSSQSGHNTVSWYQQALGQGPQFIFQYYREEENGRGNFPPRFSGLQFPNYSSELNVNALELDDSALYLCASSGGGTGDVRAFFGQGTRLTVV.

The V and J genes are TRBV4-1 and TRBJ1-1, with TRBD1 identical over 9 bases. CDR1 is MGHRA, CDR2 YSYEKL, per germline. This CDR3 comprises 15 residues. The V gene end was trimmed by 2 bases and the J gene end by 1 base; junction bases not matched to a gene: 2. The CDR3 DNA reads TGCGCCAGCAGCCAAAGGGACAGGGCGAACACTGAAGCTTTCTTT. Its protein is CASSQRDRANTEAFF.

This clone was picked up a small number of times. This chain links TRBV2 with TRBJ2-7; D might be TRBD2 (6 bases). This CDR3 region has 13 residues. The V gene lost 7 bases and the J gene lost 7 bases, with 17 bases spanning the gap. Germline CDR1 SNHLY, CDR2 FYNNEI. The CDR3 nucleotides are TGTGCCAGCACGACCGGGGGAATAAGTGAGCAGTACTTC. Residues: CASTTGGISEQYF. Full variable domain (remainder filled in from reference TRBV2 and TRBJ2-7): EPEVTQTPSHQVTQMGQEVILRCVPISNHLYFYWYRQILGQKVEFLVSFYNNEISEKSEIFDDQFSVERPDGSNFTLKIRSTKLEDSAMYFCASTTGGISEQYFGPGTRLTVT.

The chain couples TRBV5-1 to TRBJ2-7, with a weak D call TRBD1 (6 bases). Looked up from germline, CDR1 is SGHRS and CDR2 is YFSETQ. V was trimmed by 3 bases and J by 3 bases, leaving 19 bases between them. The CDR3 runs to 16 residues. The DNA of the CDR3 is TGCGCCAGCAGCTACCTTCCGGGACAAAGAATCTACGAGCAGTACTTC. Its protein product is CASSYLPGQRIYEQYF.

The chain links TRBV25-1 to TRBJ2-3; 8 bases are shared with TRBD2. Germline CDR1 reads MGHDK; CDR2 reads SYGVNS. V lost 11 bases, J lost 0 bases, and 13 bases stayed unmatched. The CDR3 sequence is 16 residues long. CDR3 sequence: CAASAGGSFSTDTQYF. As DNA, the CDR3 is TGTGCCGCTTCCGCGGGGGGTTCCTTTAGCACAGATACGCAGTATTTT.

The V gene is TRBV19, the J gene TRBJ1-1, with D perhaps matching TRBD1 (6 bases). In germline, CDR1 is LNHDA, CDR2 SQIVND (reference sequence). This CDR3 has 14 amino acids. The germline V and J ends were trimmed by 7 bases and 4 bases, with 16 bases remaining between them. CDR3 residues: CASNSLTGFTEAFF. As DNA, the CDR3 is TGTGCCAGTAATTCTTTAACAGGGTTCACTGAAGCTTTCTTT.

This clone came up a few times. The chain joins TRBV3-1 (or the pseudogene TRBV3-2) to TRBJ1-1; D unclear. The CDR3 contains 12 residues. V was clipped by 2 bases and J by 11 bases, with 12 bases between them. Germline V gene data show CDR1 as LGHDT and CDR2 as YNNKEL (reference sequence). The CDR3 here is CASSQSAGMAFF. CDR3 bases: TGTGCCAGCAGCCAATCGGCGGGGATGGCTTTCTTT.